One sample yielded the 26 T cell receptor beta chains listed below, sequenced in a study of blood T cell repertoires in COVID-19. Assay: immunoSEQ multiplex PCR; the TCRdb copy retains only in-frame clones and omits some. The sample contains nearly 50,000 clones, approximately 86% of which appear only once. What was sequenced was peripheral blood. The source of these receptors is a middle-aged man with active COVID-19.

The genes are TRBV24-1 and TRBJ2-7; D remains unclear. Trimming removed 2 bases from V and 2 bases from J, with 6 bases in between. Germline lookup yields CDR1 KGHDR and CDR2 SFDVKD. This CDR3 is 13 amino acids long. This chain's CDR3 is CATSDSVAYEQYF. CDR3 nucleotides: TGTGCCACCAGTGATTCGGTAGCCTACGAGCAGTACTTC.

The chain joins TRBV27 to TRBJ1-6; 7 bases are a match to TRBD1. Unmatched junction bases numbered 8, after V lost 2 bases and J lost 7 bases. The length of the CDR3 is 16 residues. Germline CDR1 reads MNHEY; CDR2 reads SMNVEV (reference sequence). The CDR3 protein is CASSLAYRGGNSPLHF. CDR3 bases: TGTGCCAGCAGTTTAGCCTACAGGGGTGGGAATTCACCCCTCCACTTT.

The gene calls are TRBV5-1 and TRBJ2-1; D is uncertain. Looked up from germline, CDR1 is SGHRS and CDR2 is YFSETQ. V shed 0 bases and J shed 1 base, with 11 bases lying between them. The CDR3 is 16 amino acids. CDR3 nucleotide sequence: TGCGCCAGCAGCTTGGGGCTAGTTATGTCCTACAATGAGCAGTTCTTC. Protein sequence: CASSLGLVMSYNEQFF. The entire variable domain, with the rest obtained from reference TRBV5-1 and TRBJ2-1, is as follows: KAGVTQTPRYLIKTRGQQVTLSCSPISGHRSVSWYQQTPGQGLQFLFEYFSETQRNKGNFPGRFSGRQFSNSRSEMNVSTLELGDSALYLCASSLGLVMSYNEQFFGPGTRLTVL.

The chain employs TRBV5-1 and TRBJ2-3, with a tentative D call TRBD2 (6 bases). Trimming shortened V by 4 bases and J by 4 bases, and 13 bases separated the two germline ends. This CDR3 region has 14 residues. CDR1 SGHRS and CDR2 YFSETQ come from the germline V gene. The CDR3: CASSPMGTPDTQYF. CDR3 DNA: TGCGCCAGCAGCCCGATGGGGACTCCAGATACGCAGTATTTT. The whole variable domain, filled in from reference TRBV5-1 and TRBJ2-3, reads KAGVTQTPRYLIKTRGQQVTLSCSPISGHRSVSWYQQTPGQGLQFLFEYFSETQRNKGNFPGRFSGRQFSNSRSEMNVSTLELGDSALYLCASSPMGTPDTQYFGPGTRLTVL.

The chain joins TRBV27 to TRBJ1-5, with D tentatively TRBD1 (5 bases). The CDR3 extends over 16 amino acids. Trimming took 2 bases from V and 0 from J, leaving 11 bases between them. Germline CDR1 is MNHEY and CDR2 is SMNVEV (reference sequence). CDR3 sequence (DNA): TGTGCCAGCAGTTTAGGGGGGACGGATAGCAATCAGCCCCAGCATTTT. Its protein product is CASSLGGTDSNQPQHF.

The chain uses TRBV27 and TRBJ2-1, with TRBD2 matching 8 bases. V gave up 3 bases and J gave up 2 bases; unmatched junction bases: 3. Germline V gene sequence: CDR1 MNHEY, CDR2 SMNVEV (reference sequence). The CDR3 is 15 amino acids. The CDR3 DNA follows: TGTGCCAGCAGTTTGCAGGGACTAGCCTACAATGAGCAGTTCTTC. This codes for CASSLQGLAYNEQFF.

This clone is classed as medium-sized. The chain carries TRBV7-9 and TRBJ1-4; no clear D. CDR3 length: 11 amino acids. CDR1 and CDR2 from the germline V gene are SEHNR and FQNEAQ (reference sequence). The V end lost 8 bases, the J end lost 2 bases, and 3 bases lay between the germline ends. The CDR3 protein is CASSTNEKLFF. In DNA form, the CDR3 reads TGTGCCAGCTCGACTAATGAAAAACTGTTTTTT.

V and J are TRBV11-2 and TRBJ2-7; 9 nucleotides align to TRBD1. Germline loops: CDR1 SGHAT, CDR2 FQNNGV. The J segment lost 9 bases and the V segment lost 5 bases, leaving 5 bases of the junction unmatched. The CDR3 extends over 12 amino acids. CDR3 nucleotide sequence: TGTGCCAGCAGCAGACAGGGGGAGGTGCAGTACTTC. It translates to CASSRQGEVQYF.

This sequence joins TRBV9 and TRBJ1-1, with unresolved D. The CDR3 length is 14 residues. Deletions cut 0 bases from V and 1 base from J, with 7 bases between. Germline assignment: CDR1 SGDLS and CDR2 YYNGEE. Written as DNA, the CDR3 is TGTGCCAGCAGCGTAGCAGGAAGGAACACTGAAGCTTTCTTT. This gives the protein CASSVAGRNTEAFF. Variable domain in full (rest from reference TRBV9 and TRBJ1-1): DSGVTQTPKHLITATGQRVTLRCSPRSGDLSVYWYQQSLDQGLQFLIQYYNGEERAKGNILERFSAQQFPDLHSELNLSSLELGDSALYFCASSVAGRNTEAFFGQGTRLTVV.

The chain links TRBV28 to TRBJ2-2, with no clear D. CDR3 length: 11 amino acids. Trimming left V 2 bases short and J 9 bases short, with 4 bases between. CDR1 MDHEN and CDR2 SYDVKM come from the germline V gene. The CDR3 protein is CASSLNWELFF. DNA of the CDR3: TGTGCCAGCAGTTTAAACTGGGAGCTGTTTTTT.

The chain carries TRBV2 and TRBJ2-3, with D possibly being TRBD2 (5 bases). The CDR3 runs to 14 residues. V was shortened by 7 bases and J by 3 bases, with 14 bases between the two germline ends. In germline, CDR1 is SNHLY, CDR2 FYNNEI. CDR3 amino acids: CASIPPEATDTQYF. DNA of the CDR3: TGTGCCAGCATCCCCCCGGAGGCAACAGATACGCAGTATTTT. The complete variable domain, with remaining parts taken from reference TRBV2 and TRBJ2-3, reads EPEVTQTPSHQVTQMGQEVILRCVPISNHLYFYWYRQILGQKVEFLVSFYNNEISEKSEIFDDQFSVERPDGSNFTLKIRSTKLEDSAMYFCASIPPEATDTQYFGPGTRLTVL.

This clone was seen only once. This sequence joins TRBV7-2 and TRBJ2-1; 11 bases match TRBD2. Germline V gene lookup returns CDR1 SGHTA and CDR2 FQGNSA. CDR3 size: 14 residues. Trimming cost V 2 bases and J 10 bases; bases outside gene matches: 4. CDR3 coding DNA: TGTGCCAGCAGCTTAACTAGCGGGAGATGGGAGCAGTTCTTC. Its translation is CASSLTSGRWEQFF. The full variable domain, rest sourced from reference TRBV7-2 and TRBJ2-1, is GAGVSQSPSNKVTEKGKDVELRCDPISGHTALYWYRQSLGQGLEFLIYFQGNSAPDKSGLPSDRFSAERTGGSVSTLTIQRTQQEDSAVYLCASSLTSGRWEQFFGPGTRLTVL.

The chain joins TRBV19 to TRBJ1-1, with D possibly TRBD1 on 6 matching bases. The CDR3 covers 14 residues. Per germline, CDR1 LNHDA and CDR2 SQIVND (reference sequence). V lost 6 bases to trimming and J lost 12 bases, with 23 bases between them. The CDR3 coding sequence is TGTGCCAGTAGCATCTCACGGGACACCCCTAACCCTTTCTTT. It translates to CASSISRDTPNPFF. The full variable domain, rest sourced from reference TRBV19 and TRBJ1-1, is DGGITQSPKYLFRKEGQNVTLSCEQNLNHDAMYWYRQDPGQGLRLIYYSQIVNDFQKGDIAEGYSVSREKKESFPLTVTSAQKNPTAFYLCASSISRDTPNPFFGQGTRLTVV.

This clone showed up just a few times. The rearrangement uses TRBV3-1 (or the pseudogene TRBV3-2) and TRBJ1-2, with TRBD1 as a possible D gene (5 bases). Germline CDR1 LGHDT, CDR2 YNNKEL (reference sequence). V lost 6 bases to trimming and J lost 4 bases, with 9 bases between them. This CDR3 region has 12 residues. This CDR3 is CASSPQGYGYTF. Written as DNA, the CDR3 is TGTGCCAGCAGTCCGCAGGGCTATGGCTACACCTTC.

This clone was counted once. V and J are TRBV11-2 and TRBJ2-7; TRBD1 might be the D (5 bases). Per germline, CDR1 SGHAT and CDR2 FQNNGV. The CDR3 runs 14 residues. Trimming stripped 5 bases from V and 2 bases from J, with 13 bases between. CDR3 nucleotides: TGTGCCAGCAGCCCCTGGGGCGGAACCTACGAGCAGTACTTC. Amino acids: CASSPWGGTYEQYF.

This clone was recorded once. The chain employs TRBV7-8 and TRBJ2-7, with 7 bases fitting TRBD2. The V segment lost 5 bases and the J segment 2 bases; nucleotides outside the gene matches: 15. The germline gives CDR1 SGHVS, CDR2 FQNEAQ. CDR3 length: 17 amino acids. The CDR3 loop is CASSHRFLAETPYEQYF. The CDR3 nucleotides read TGTGCCAGCAGCCATAGGTTCCTAGCGGAGACACCCTACGAGCAGTACTTC.

V gene TRBV21-1 combines with J gene TRBJ2-1; TRBD2 reflects the table's D call only, with no check against the DNA. TRBV21-1 constitutes a pseudogene. The CDR3 is 17 residues long. CDR3 sequence: CASSKSGRRTSGNEQFF. DNA for the CDR3: TGTGCCAGCAGCAAATCCGGCCGAAGGACTAGCGGAAATGAGCAGTTCTTC.

CDR3 bases: TGTGCCAGCAGCCCTGCCCAGGGTACCTATAATTCACCCCTCCACTTT. Amino acid sequence: CASSPAQGTYNSPLHF. The chain combines TRBV6-2 or TRBV6-3 with TRBJ1-6, with D maybe TRBD1 (5 bases). The V gene's germline CDR1 is MNHEY and CDR2 SVGEGT. V lost 6 bases, J lost 2 bases, and 14 bases lay in between. The CDR3 runs 16 residues.

On this clone: The sample holds other DNA sequences that translate to the same CDR3. The rearrangement joins TRBV5-1 to TRBJ2-6; D perhaps matches TRBD2 (5 bases). V was cut by 3 bases and J by 3 bases, with 19 bases left in between. Germline CDR1 reads SGHRS; CDR2 reads YFSETQ. The CDR3 is made up of 18 amino acids. CDR3 DNA: TGCGCCAGCAGCTCCTCATTTGGACGCCGGGGTGGGGCCAACGTCCTGACTTTC. Amino acids: CASSSSFGRRGGANVLTF.

The rearrangement joins TRBV28 to TRBJ1-6; a weak D match, TRBD1 (6 bases). The CDR3 length is 15 residues. Trimming cost V 7 bases and J 0 bases, with 10 bases left between them. The V gene's germline CDR1 is MDHEN and CDR2 SYDVKM. CDR3: CASKDRSSYNSPLHF. The CDR3 DNA follows: TGTGCCAGCAAAGACAGGAGCTCCTATAATTCACCCCTCCACTTT.

This chain uses TRBV18 with TRBJ2-5, with TRBD1 matching 12 bases. The germline CDR1 and CDR2 sequences are KGHSH and LQKENI. V was pared by 1 base and J by 4 bases, with 7 bases of the junction left unmatched. This CDR3 spans 17 amino acids. The CDR3 bases are TGTGCCAGCTCACCACTAGGGACAGGGGGCATCGGAGAGACCCAGTACTTC. Its translation is CASSPLGTGGIGETQYF.

The CDR3 region is CAWKLDGQHYGYTF. For the CDR3, the DNA is TGTGCCTGGAAGCTGGATGGACAGCATTATGGCTACACCTTC. The chain is built from TRBV30 and TRBJ1-2; tentatively, D is TRBD1 (6 bases). CDR1 GTSNPN and CDR2 SVGIG come from the germline V gene (reference sequence). Trimming took 4 bases from V and 5 from J, leaving 17 bases between them. The length of the CDR3 is 14 residues.

The chain combines TRBV28 with TRBJ1-1; D might be TRBD1 (5 bases). There are 14 residues in the CDR3. Deletions cut 5 bases from V and 4 bases from J, with 14 bases between. CDR1 and CDR2 (germline): MDHEN, SYDVKM. In DNA, the CDR3 is TGTGCCAGCAGTCCTAAGGACATGAGCACTGAAGCTTTCTTT. It encodes CASSPKDMSTEAFF.

The J gene is TRBJ2-1, the V gene TRBV18, with D perhaps TRBD1 (6 bases). Germline CDR1 and CDR2: KGHSH and LQKENI. Trimming left V 3 bases short and J 2 bases short, with 14 bases between. This CDR3 has 16 residues. DNA for the CDR3: TGTGCCAGCTCACCCAATGGGCAGGGGCCCTACAATGAGCAGTTCTTC. Its translation is CASSPNGQGPYNEQFF.

The chain has TRBV5-4 and TRBJ2-5; D perhaps matches TRBD1 (6 bases). CDR1 and CDR2 (germline): SGHNT, YYREEE (reference sequence). CDR3 length: 15 residues. Trimming took off 0 bases at V and 1 base at J, with 10 bases between the two ends. The CDR3 DNA follows: TGTGCCAGCAGCTTGGACCCGGACAGCCAAGAGACCCAGTACTTC. It codes for CASSLDPDSQETQYF.

The chain is built from TRBV30 and TRBJ2-1; no firm D call. With 2 bases removed from V and 6 bases from J, the gap between germline ends came to 11 bases. Germline V gene data show CDR1 as GTSNPN and CDR2 as SVGIG (reference sequence). The CDR3 spans 13 residues. The CDR3 is CAWSSGLGNEQFF. CDR3 DNA sequence: TGTGCCTGGAGTTCCGGTCTTGGCAATGAGCAGTTCTTC.